The 10 T cell receptor beta chains presented below share a single source sample, sequenced in a study of T cells in Graves' hyperthyroidism and ophthalmopathy. There were TCR beta CDR3 regions amplified from RNA transcripts. The HTBI primer set drove a first-round RT-PCR of the TCR CDR3. One entry per CDR3 protein, called by TCRdb with MiXCR from the multiplex PCR reads. The table includes around 350,000 distinct CDR3 sequences, approximately 13% detected once. The sample was blood. These receptors all stem from a woman aged 18-29 years with Graves' hyperthyroidism.

The chain employs TRBV4-1 and TRBJ2-2; TRBD1 might be the D (5 bases). Germline CDR1 and CDR2: MGHRA and YSYEKL. The V and J ends lost 1 base and 3 bases respectively, with 15 bases between them. The CDR3 sequence is 17 residues long. CDR3 loop: CASSQVGPATDTGELFF. The CDR3 region has the DNA TGCGCCAGCAGCCAAGTGGGCCCTGCGACAGACACCGGGGAGCTGTTTTTT.

This clonotype was counted many times. The V gene is TRBV13, the J gene TRBJ1-1; D is uncertain. The V end was cut by 0 bases, the J end by 0 bases, with 11 bases between. Germline V gene data show CDR1 as PRHDT and CDR2 as FYEKMQ (reference sequence). The CDR3 loop spans 16 amino acids. In nucleotides, the CDR3 is TGTGCCAGCAGCTTAGGGCAGGAGGTCTTGAACACTGAAGCTTTCTTT. Translated: CASSLGQEVLNTEAFF.

This clonotype has a handful of counts. The rearrangement uses TRBV6-2 or TRBV6-3 and TRBJ2-3; possible D gene TRBD2, 6 bases. V was cut by 6 bases and J by 4 bases, with 23 bases left in between. The CDR3 runs to 17 residues. Germline loops: CDR1 MNHEY, CDR2 SVGEGT. In DNA, the CDR3 is TGTGCCAGCAGGGATGGGATACTAGCAGCTGTCGCAGATACGCAGTATTTT. The encoded protein is CASRDGILAAVADTQYF.

V gene TRBV7-8 combines with J gene TRBJ2-3; the match to TRBD2 covers 14 bases. Trimming removed 5 bases from V and 6 bases from J; junction bases left unmatched: 4. Germline lookup yields CDR1 SGHVS and CDR2 FQNEAQ. The CDR3 sequence is 15 residues long. As DNA, the CDR3 is TGTGCCAGCAGCATATGGACTAGCGGGAGGGATACGCAGTATTTT. Amino acids: CASSIWTSGRDTQYF.

The chain is built from TRBV9 and TRBJ2-4, with 14 bases matching TRBD2. Germline V gene data show CDR1 as SGDLS and CDR2 as YYNGEE. This CDR3 is 21 amino acids long. Trimming cost V 3 bases and J 1 base; bases outside gene matches: 15. The CDR3 region has the DNA TGTGCCAGCAGCGCCGAAGGACTAGCGGGAGGATTTTCGCTGGCCAAAAACATTCAGTACTTC. It encodes CASSAEGLAGGFSLAKNIQYF.

This clonotype was counted at least ten times. The chain is built from TRBV18 and TRBJ2-5; 11 bases align to TRBD2. V shed 3 bases and J 4 bases; nucleotides not matched to a gene: 10. The CDR3 is 17 amino acids. CDR1 and CDR2 (germline): KGHSH, LQKENI. This CDR3 reads CASSPPLALAGGETQYF. The CDR3 DNA sequence: TGTGCCAGCTCACCCCCTCTGGCTCTAGCGGGGGGAGAGACCCAGTACTTC.

This clonotype was seen many times. V gene TRBV28 combines with J gene TRBJ1-5, with D hard to call. The CDR3 loop spans 16 amino acids. Germline loops: CDR1 MDHEN, CDR2 SYDVKM. Trimming removed 3 bases at V and 2 bases at J, with 14 bases between. The CDR3 sequence is CASSFGRGKGNQPQHF. CDR3 nucleotides: TGTGCCAGCAGTTTTGGACGGGGTAAAGGCAATCAGCCCCAGCATTTT.

This clonotype has only a few counts. The V gene is TRBV24-1, the J gene TRBJ1-5; D is perhaps TRBD1 (5 bases). CDR1 and CDR2 from the germline V gene are KGHDR and SFDVKD. V lost 4 bases, J lost 9 bases, and 12 bases lay in between. The CDR3 loop spans 13 amino acids. CDR3 in amino acids: CATSEQRGLPQHF. CDR3 nucleotides: TGTGCCACCAGTGAACAAAGGGGTTTGCCCCAGCATTTT.

Worth noting for this clonotype: A much larger clone lies one base from this, so it may be a read error. The V gene is TRBV12-3 or TRBV12-4, the J gene TRBJ1-1; 7 nucleotides line up with TRBD1. CDR3 length equals 15 residues. In DNA, the CDR3 is TGTGCCAGCAACTGGGACAGCCAAATGAACGCTGAAGCTTTCTTT. It encodes CASNWDSQMNAEAFF.

Only a few counts were recorded for this clonotype. The chain joins TRBV28 to TRBJ2-5; D unclear. Germline values: CDR1 MDHEN, CDR2 SYDVKM. The CDR3 has 15 residues. V shed 3 bases and J shed 5 bases, with 16 bases lying between them. The CDR3 spells CASSFQQIVYETQYF. The CDR3, as DNA: TGTGCCAGCAGTTTTCAACAGATTGTCTATGAGACCCAGTACTTC.